The clone carrying this T cell receptor (beta chain) was observed at least ten times. For a library built for alpha chains, this beta chain is a stray read; little rests on its size. This entry comes from a study of spatial heterogeneity in lung cancer. Across the study: Alpha-chain detections were consistently fewer than beta-chain detections among the sequences. The average count in raw reads for each unique TCR and UMI combination exceeded eight appearances.

Every molecule of TCR cDNA had its own unique molecular identifier. TCRdb re-analysed the 5' RACE reads in MiXCR, keeping a single row per CDR3 protein. The data show some 6,900 distinct CDR3 sequences, roughly 3.8% seen once. Time point in this sample: sample taken at primary tumor resection. The study sequenced unsorted whole RNA from tumor, nontumor lung or frozen PBMC. Samples were donated by 72 untreated early-stage non-small cell lung cancer patients. The clonotype was recovered from a female donor with early-stage non-small cell lung cancer. Sample: normal lung tissue next to the tumor, taken at surgery.

CDR3 bases: TGTGCCAGCAGTCCGCTCCGGACAGGGAGCACAGATACGCAGTATTTT. Residues: CASSPLRTGSTDTQYF. This chain joins TRBV6-6 and TRBJ2-3; the match to TRBD1 covers 8 bases. J gave up 0 bases and V 5 bases, and 7 bases lay outside the gene matches. CDR3 size: 16 residues. Germline V lookup: CDR1 MNHNY, CDR2 SVGAGI (reference sequence).